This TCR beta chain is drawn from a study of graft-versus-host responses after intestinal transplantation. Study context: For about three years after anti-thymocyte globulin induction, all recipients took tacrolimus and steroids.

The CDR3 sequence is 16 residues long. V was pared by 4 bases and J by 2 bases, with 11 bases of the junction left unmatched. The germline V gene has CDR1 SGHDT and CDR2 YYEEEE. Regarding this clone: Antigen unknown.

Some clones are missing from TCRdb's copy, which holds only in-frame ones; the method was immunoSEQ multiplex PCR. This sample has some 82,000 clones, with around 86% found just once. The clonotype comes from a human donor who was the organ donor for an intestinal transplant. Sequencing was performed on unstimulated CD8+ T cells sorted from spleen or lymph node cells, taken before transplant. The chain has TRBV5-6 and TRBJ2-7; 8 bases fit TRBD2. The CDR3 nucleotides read TGTGCCAGCAGCCTCGGACTAGCCGCCCCTACCTACGAGCAGTACTTC. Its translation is CASSLGLAAPTYEQYF.